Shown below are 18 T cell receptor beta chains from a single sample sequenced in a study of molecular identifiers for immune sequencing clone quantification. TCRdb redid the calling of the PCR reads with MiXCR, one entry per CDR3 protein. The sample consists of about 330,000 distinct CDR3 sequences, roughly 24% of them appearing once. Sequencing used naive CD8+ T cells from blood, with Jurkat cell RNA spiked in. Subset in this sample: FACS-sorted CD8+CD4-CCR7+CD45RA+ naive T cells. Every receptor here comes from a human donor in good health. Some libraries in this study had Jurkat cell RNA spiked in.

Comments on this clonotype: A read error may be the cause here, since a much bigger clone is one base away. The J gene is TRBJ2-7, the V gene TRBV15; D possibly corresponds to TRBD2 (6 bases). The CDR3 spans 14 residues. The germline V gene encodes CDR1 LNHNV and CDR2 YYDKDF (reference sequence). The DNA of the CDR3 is TGTGCCACCAACAGAGTTCCGGGAGCCTACGAGCAGTACTTC. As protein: CATNRVPGAYEQYF.

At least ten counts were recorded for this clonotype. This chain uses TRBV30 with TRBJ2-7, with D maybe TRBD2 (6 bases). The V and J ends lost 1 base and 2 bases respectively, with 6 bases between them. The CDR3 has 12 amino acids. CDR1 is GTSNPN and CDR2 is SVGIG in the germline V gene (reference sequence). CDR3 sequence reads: CAWSGLAYEQYF. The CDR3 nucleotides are TGTGCCTGGAGTGGACTAGCCTACGAGCAGTACTTC.

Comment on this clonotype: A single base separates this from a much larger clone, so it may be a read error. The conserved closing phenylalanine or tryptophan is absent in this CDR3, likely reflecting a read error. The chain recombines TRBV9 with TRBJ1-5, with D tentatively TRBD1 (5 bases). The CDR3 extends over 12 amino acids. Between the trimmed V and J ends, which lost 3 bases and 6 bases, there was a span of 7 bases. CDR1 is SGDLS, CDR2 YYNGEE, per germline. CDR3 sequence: CASSAGGQPQHL. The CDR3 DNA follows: TGTGCCAGCAGCGCCGGGGGTCAGCCCCAGCATCTT.

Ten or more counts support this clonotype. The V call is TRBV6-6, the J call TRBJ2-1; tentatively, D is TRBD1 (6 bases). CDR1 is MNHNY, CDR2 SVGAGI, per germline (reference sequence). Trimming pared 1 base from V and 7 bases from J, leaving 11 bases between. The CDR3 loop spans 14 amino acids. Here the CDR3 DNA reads TGTGCCAGCAGTTACTACCAAACAGGGAATGAGCAGTTCTTC. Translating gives CASSYYQTGNEQFF.

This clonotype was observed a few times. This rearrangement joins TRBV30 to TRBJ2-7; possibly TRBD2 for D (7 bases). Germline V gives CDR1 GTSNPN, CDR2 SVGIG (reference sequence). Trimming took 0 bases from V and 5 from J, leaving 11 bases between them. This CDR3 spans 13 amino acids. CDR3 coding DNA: TGTGCCTGGAGTGTAGGGGGGGCCCACGAGCAGTACTTC. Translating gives CAWSVGGAHEQYF.

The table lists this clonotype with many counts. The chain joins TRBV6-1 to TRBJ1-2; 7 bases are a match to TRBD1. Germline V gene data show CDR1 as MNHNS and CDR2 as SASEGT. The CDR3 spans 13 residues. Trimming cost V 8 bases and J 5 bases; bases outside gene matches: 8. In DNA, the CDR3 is TGTGCCAGCGGGGGGACAGATGTGTATGGCTACACCTTC. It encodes CASGGTDVYGYTF.

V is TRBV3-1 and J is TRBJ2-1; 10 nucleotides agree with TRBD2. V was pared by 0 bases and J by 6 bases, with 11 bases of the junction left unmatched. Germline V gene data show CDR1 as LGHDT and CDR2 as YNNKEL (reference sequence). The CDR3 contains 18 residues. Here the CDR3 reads CASSQDTSGILGANEQFF. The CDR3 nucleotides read TGTGCCAGCAGCCAAGACACTAGCGGGATTCTGGGTGCCAATGAGCAGTTCTTC.

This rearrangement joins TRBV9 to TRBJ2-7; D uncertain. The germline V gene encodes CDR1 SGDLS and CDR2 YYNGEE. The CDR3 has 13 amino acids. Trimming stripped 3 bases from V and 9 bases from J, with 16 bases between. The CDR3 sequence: CASSAAPLLVQYF. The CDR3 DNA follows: TGTGCCAGCAGCGCCGCACCCCTGCTCGTGCAGTACTTC.

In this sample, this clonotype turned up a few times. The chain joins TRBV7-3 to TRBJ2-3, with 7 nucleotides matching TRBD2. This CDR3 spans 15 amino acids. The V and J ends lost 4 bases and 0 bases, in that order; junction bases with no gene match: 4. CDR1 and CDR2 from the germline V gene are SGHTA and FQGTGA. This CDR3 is CASSSPSGSTDTQYF. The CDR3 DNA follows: TGTGCCAGCAGCTCCCCTAGCGGCAGCACAGATACGCAGTATTTT.

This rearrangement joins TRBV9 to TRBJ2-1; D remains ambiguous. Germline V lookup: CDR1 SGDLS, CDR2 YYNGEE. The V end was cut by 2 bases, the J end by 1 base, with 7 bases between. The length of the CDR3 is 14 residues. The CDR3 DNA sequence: TGTGCCAGCAGCGTGCCCGGTTCCTACAATGAGCAGTTCTTC. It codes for CASSVPGSYNEQFF.

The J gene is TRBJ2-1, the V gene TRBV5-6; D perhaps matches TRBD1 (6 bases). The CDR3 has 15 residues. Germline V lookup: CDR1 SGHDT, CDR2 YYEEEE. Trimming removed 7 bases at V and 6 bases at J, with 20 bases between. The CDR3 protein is CASCSLVQGLNEQFF. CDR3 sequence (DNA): TGTGCCAGCTGCTCCCTAGTACAGGGCCTCAATGAGCAGTTCTTC.

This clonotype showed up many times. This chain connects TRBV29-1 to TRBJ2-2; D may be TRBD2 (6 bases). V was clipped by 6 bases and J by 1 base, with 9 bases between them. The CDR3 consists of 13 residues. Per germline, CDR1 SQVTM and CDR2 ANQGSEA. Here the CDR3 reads CSVGRENTGELFF. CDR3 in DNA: TGCAGCGTGGGGCGGGAGAACACCGGGGAGCTGTTTTTT.

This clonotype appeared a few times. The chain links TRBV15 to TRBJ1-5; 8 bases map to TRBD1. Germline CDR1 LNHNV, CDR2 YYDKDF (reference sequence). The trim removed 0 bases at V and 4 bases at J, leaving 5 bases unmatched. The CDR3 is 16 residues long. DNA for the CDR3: TGTGCCACCAGCAGAGATAGGACAGGGAGTAATCAGCCCCAGCATTTT. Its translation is CATSRDRTGSNQPQHF.

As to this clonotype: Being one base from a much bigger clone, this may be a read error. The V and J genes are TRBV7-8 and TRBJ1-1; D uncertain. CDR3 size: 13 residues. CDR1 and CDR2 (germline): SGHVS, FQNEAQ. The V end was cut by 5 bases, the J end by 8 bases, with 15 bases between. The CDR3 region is CASSRPLGEEAFF. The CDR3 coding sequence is TGTGCCAGCAGCCGCCCCCTCGGAGAGGAAGCTTTCTTT. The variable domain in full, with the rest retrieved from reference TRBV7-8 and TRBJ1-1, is GAGVSQSPRYKVAKRGQDVALRCDPISGHVSLFWYQQALGQGPEFLTYFQNEAQLDKSGLPSDRFFAERPEGSVSTLKIQRTQQEDSAVYLCASSRPLGEEAFFGQGTRLTVV.

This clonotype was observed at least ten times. Here the CDR3 DNA reads TGTGCCAGCAGCTTGGAGGGACCGAGCACAGATACGCAGTATTTT. Translated: CASSLEGPSTDTQYF. The chain joins TRBV5-4 to TRBJ2-3, with D perhaps being TRBD1 or TRBD2 (5 bases each). Germline V gene lookup returns CDR1 SGHNT and CDR2 YYREEE (reference sequence). The CDR3 length is 15 residues. V lost 0 bases to trimming and J lost 0 bases, with 8 bases between them.

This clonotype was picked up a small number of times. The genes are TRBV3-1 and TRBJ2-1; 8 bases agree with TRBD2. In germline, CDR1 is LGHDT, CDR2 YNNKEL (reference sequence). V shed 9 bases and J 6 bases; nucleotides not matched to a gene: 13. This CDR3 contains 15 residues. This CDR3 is CARENHERESNEQFF. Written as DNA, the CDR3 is TGTGCCAGGGAAAACCATGAGCGGGAGAGCAATGAGCAGTTCTTC.

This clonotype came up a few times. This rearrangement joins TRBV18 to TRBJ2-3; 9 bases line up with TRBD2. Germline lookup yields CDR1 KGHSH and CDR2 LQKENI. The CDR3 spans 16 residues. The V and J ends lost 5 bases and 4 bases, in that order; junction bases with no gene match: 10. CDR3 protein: CASSDLAGAPPDTQYF. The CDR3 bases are TGTGCCAGCTCAGACTTAGCGGGAGCCCCCCCAGATACGCAGTATTTT.

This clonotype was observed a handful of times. CDR3 sequence (DNA): TGTGCCTGGAGTACTACGTGGAGCCTCGAAGCTTTCTTT. Translation gives CAWSTTWSLEAFF. The rearrangement links TRBV30 to TRBJ1-1; the D is unclear. The CDR3 sequence is 13 residues long. V was cut by 2 bases and J by 8 bases, with 15 bases left in between. CDR1 and CDR2 from the germline V gene are GTSNPN and SVGIG (reference sequence).